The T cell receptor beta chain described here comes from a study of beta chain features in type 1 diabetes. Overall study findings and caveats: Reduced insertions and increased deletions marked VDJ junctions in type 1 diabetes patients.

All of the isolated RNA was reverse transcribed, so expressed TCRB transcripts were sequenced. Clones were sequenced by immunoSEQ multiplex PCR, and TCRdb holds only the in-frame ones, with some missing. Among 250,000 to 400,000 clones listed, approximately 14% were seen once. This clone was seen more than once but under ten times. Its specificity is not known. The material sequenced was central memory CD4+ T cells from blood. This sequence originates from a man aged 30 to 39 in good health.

The CDR3 DNA reads TGTGCCAGCAGCCGGGATGGCGATTTCTTCAACGAGCAGTACTTC. Translating it yields CASSRDGDFFNEQYF. The V gene is TRBV7-2, the J gene TRBJ2-5, with TRBD2 as a possible D gene (5 bases). TRBJ2-7 explains the end of the DNA better; the J call may be wrong. This CDR3 region has 15 residues. The germline CDR1 and CDR2 sequences are SGHTA and FQGNSA.